This TCR beta chain appears in the sequencing data of a study of shared clonotypes between healthy human individuals. Study-wide background: Each donor had three CD4 naive, three CD4 memory, two CD8 naive and one CD8 memory plate.

Points from the study as a whole: In contrast to clonotypes shared by all four donors, non-shared clonotypes had lower generation probabilities. A limitation of the genetic and exposure-history diversity represented arose from few donors.

Into CD45RA+ naive and CD45RA-negative memory subsets, the CD4+ cells were split. In this sample, this clone turned up many times. No antigen is known for it. The CDR3 covers 15 residues. Germline CDR1 reads MGHDK; CDR2 reads SYGVNS. With 4 bases clipped from V and 0 bases from J, the junction kept 4 bases outside the gene matches. Repertoires were generated with immunoSEQ multiplex PCR, while TCRdb's copy carries only in-frame clones and drops some. The sample has 550,000 to 800,000 clones, roughly 70% seen once. The sample comprised memory CD4+ T cells sorted from blood. Indicated subset: CD45RA-negative fraction. The chain carries TRBV25-1 and TRBJ2-7; 9 bases are shared with TRBD1. The sequence came from a woman aged 25 to 39 in good health. CDR3 coding DNA: TGTGCCAGCAGTGGCGGACAGGGGTCCTCCTACGAGCAGTACTTC. Protein: CASSGGQGSSYEQYF.